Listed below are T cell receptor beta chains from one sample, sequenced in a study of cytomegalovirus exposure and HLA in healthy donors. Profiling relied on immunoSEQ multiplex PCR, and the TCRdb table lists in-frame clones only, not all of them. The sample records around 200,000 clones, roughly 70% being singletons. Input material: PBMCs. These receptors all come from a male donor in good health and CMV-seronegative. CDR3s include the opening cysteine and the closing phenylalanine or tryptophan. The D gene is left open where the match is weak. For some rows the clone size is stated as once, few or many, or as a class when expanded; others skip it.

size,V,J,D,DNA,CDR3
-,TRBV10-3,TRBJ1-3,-,TGTGCCATCAGTGTATCTAACTCTGGAAACACCATATATTTT,CAISVSNSGNTIYF
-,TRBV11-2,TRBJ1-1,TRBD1,TGTGCCAGCAGCTTAGGAGACAGGGCCACTGAAGCTTTCTTT,CASSLGDRATEAFF
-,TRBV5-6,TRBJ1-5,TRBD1,TGTGCCAGCAGCCTTGGACAGGGGTGGAATCAGCCCCAGCATTTT,CASSLGQGWNQPQHF
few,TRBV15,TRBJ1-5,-,TGTGCCACCAGCACAGGCGGACAAAGCAATCAGCCCCAGCATTTT,CATSTGGQSNQPQHF
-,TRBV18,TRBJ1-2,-,TGTGCCAGCTCACCACCGGCGGGGACGGTATCCCACACCTTC,CASSPPAGTVSHTF
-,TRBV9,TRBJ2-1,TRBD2,TGTGCCAGCAGCGTTCACACCGGGACTATACCATTCTTC,CASSVHTGTIPFF
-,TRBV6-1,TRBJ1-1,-,TGTGCCAGCAGTGAATGGAGGGCTTTCTTT,CASSEWRAFF
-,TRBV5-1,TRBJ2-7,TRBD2,TGCGCCAGCAGCTGGGGACTAGCGGGCGGGCCCAAGGACGAGCAGTACTTC,CASSWGLAGGPKDEQYF
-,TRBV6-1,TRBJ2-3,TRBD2,TGTGCCAGCAGGACTAGCGGGAGCACAGATACGCAGTATTTT,CASRTSGSTDTQYF
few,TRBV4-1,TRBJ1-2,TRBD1,TGCGCCAGCAGCCTTTACAGGGGCCAAGTGGACTATGGCTACACCTTC,CASSLYRGQVDYGYTF
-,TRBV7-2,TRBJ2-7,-,TGTGCCAGCAGCTTTTCGCGGGGCCCCTACGAGCAGTACTTC,CASSFSRGPYEQYF
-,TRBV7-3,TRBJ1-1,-,TGTGCCAGCAGCTCAGGCATGAACACTGAAGCTTTCTTT,CASSSGMNTEAFF
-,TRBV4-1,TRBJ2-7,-,TGCGCCAGCAGCCAAGACAGGCGTTACGGGGACTACGAGCAGTACTTC,CASSQDRRYGDYEQYF
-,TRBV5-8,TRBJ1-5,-,TGTGCCAGCCGATTACAGGGTTTTCGGCAGCCCCAGCATTTT,CASRLQGFRQPQHF
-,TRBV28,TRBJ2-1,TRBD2,TGTGCCAGCAGTTTATCACTAGCGGGAGTAAGTGATGAGCAGTTCTTC,CASSLSLAGVSDEQFF
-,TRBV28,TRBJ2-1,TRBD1,TGTGCCAGCAGTTCGGGGGACAGGGGGCGCAATGAGCAGTTCTTC,CASSSGDRGRNEQFF
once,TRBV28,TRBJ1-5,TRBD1,TGTGCCAGCAGGGACAGGGGGAGTCAGCCCCAGCATTTT,CASRDRGSQPQHF
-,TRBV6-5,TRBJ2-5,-,TGTGCCAGCAGTTACTCCTACCAAGAGACCCAGTACTTC,CASSYSYQETQYF
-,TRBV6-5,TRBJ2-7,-,TGTGCCAGCAGTTACAGGCAGGGAAATCCCTACGAGCAGTACTTC,CASSYRQGNPYEQYF
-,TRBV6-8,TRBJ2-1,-,TGTGCCAGCAGCTCCCCTCTAGTTCTCAATGAGCAGTTCTTC,CASSSPLVLNEQFF
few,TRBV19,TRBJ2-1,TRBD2,TGTGCCAGTAGCAACTATTATAGCGGGAAGGAGAATGAGCAGTTCTTC,CASSNYYSGKENEQFF
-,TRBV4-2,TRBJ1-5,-,TGTGCCAGCAGCCAAGTACGGACACGCAGACCTTATAGCAATCAGCCCCAGCATTTT,CASSQVRTRRPYSNQPQHF
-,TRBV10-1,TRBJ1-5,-,TGCGCCAGCAGTGAGGGACGGCAGGGAGGCCATGGCAATCAGCCCCAGCATTTT,CASSEGRQGGHGNQPQHF
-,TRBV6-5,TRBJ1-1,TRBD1,TGTGCCAGCAGTTTGGAAACCGGGACAGTGAACACTGAAGCTTTCTTT,CASSLETGTVNTEAFF
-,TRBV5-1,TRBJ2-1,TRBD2,TGCGCCAGCAGCCGGAGTTTACTAGCGGGGGGGAATGAGCAGTTCTTC,CASSRSLLAGGNEQFF
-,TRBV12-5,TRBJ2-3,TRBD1,TGTGCTAGTGGTTTGGTTCCTTACGGGACAGAGAACACAGATACGCAGTATTTT,CASGLVPYGTENTDTQYF
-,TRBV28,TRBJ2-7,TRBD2,TGTGCCAGCAGTCAGCCGGGACTAATGATCATAGGGCAGTACTTC,CASSQPGLMIIGQYF
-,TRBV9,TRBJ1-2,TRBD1,TGTGCCAGCAGCGCCACAGGGGGCAATCGTAAATACACCTTC,CASSATGGNRKYTF
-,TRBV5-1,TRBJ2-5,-,TGCGCCAGCAGCTTCGTCAGGGGACGGGAGACCCAGTACTTC,CASSFVRGRETQYF
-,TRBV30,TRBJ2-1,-,TGTGCCTGGAGTCTGGACAGCTCCTACAATGAGCAGTTCTTC,CAWSLDSSYNEQFF
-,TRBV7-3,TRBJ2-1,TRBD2,TGTGCCAGCAGCTTAGCAGCGGGGGGTTCCTACAATGAGCAGTTCTTC,CASSLAAGGSYNEQFF
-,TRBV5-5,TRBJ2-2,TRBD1,TGTGCCAGCAGCCTGGGACAGGGACCTTGGGAGCTGTTTTTT,CASSLGQGPWELFF
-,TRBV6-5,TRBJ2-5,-,TGTGCCAGCAGCCTCCTGCGGGCAGAGACCCAGTACTTC,CASSLLRAETQYF
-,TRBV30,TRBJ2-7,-,TGTGCCTGGAGTGTACAGGGAACCTACGAGCAGTACTTC,CAWSVQGTYEQYF
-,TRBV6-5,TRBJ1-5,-,TGTGCCAGCAGTTGGGCGGGGGGGAATCAGCCCCAGCATTTT,CASSWAGGNQPQHF
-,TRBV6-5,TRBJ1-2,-,TGTGCCAGCAGTTACTCTAAAAGCGGGGGATATGGCTACACCTTC,CASSYSKSGGYGYTF
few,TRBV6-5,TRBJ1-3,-,TGTGCCAGCAGTTACAGGGAGGAAGGAAACACCATATATTTT,CASSYREEGNTIYF
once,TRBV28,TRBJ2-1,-,TGTGCCAGCGGTGCATGGGACTCATCCTACAATGAGCAGTTCTTC,CASGAWDSSYNEQFF
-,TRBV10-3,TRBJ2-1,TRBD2,TGTGCCATCAGGCTAGCGGGAGAAGTCAATGAGCAGTTCTTC,CAIRLAGEVNEQFF
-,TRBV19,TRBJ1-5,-,TGTGCCAGTAGTATTGGACTGGTTGGCAATCAGCCCCAGCATTTT,CASSIGLVGNQPQHF
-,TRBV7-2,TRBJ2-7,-,TGTGCCAGCAGCTTAGCAGCTAGCGTGAGCTACGAGCAGTACTTC,CASSLAASVSYEQYF
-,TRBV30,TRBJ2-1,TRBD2,TGTGCCTGGAGTGTATGGGGTCGGCGGGGGGAGGGGAATGAGCAGTTCTTC,CAWSVWGRRGEGNEQFF
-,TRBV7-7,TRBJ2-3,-,TGTGCCAGCAGCTTAGGTTCTACAGATACGCAGTATTTT,CASSLGSTDTQYF
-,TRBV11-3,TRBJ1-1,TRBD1,TGTGCCAGCAGCCCCACAGGGGTTTGGGCTGAAGCTTTCTTT,CASSPTGVWAEAFF
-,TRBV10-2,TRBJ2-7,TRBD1,TGCGCCAGCAGTGTATACAGGGGGCTCTCATCCTTGGACGAGCAGTACTTC,CASSVYRGLSSLDEQYF
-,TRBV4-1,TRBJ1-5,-,TGCGCCAGCAGCCAAGACAGAGGGGGTAGAGGCAATCAGCCCCAGCATTTT,CASSQDRGGRGNQPQHF
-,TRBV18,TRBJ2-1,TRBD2,TGTGCCAGCTCACCATCAAGCGGGAGTAAGAATGAGCAGTTCTTC,CASSPSSGSKNEQFF
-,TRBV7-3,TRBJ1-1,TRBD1,TGTGCCAGCAGCTTAAAGCCAGGGGGTGTCGCTTTCTTT,CASSLKPGGVAFF
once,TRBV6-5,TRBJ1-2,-,TGTGCCAGCGGCCCGAAAGGGGCATCTGGCTACACCTTC,CASGPKGASGYTF
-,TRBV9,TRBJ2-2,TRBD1,TGTGCCAGCAGCGTAGGTGGGACAGCGAACACCGGGGAGCTGTTTTTT,CASSVGGTANTGELFF